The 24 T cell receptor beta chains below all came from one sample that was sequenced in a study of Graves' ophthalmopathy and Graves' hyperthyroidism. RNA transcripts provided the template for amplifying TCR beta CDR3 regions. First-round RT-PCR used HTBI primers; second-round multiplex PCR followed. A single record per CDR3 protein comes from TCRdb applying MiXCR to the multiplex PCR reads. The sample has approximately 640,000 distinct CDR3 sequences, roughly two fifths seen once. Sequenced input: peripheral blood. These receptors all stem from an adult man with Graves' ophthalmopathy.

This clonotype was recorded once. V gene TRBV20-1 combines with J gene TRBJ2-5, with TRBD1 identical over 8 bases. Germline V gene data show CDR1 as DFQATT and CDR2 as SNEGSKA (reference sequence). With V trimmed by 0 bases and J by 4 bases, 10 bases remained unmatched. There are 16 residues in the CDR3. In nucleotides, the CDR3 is TGCAGTGCTAGAGATACCCGGACAGGGCCCCCAGAGACCCAGTACTTC. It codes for CSARDTRTGPPETQYF.

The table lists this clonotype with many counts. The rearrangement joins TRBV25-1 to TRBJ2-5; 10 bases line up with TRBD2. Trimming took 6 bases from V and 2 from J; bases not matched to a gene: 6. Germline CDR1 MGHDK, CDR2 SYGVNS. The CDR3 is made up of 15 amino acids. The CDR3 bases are TGTGCCAGCAGCCCCGGGACTAGCGTACAAGAGACCCAGTACTTC. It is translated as CASSPGTSVQETQYF.

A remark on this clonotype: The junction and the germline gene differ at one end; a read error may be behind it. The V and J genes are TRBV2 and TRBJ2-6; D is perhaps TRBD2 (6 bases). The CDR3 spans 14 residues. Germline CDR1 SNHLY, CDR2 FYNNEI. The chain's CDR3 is CAPMGGSGGNVLTF. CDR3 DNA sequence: TGTGCCCCCATGGGGGGTTCTGGGGGCAACGTCCTGACTTTC.

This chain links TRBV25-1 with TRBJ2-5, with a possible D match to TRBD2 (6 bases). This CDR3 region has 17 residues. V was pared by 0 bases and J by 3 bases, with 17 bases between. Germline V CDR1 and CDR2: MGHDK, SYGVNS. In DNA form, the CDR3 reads TGTGCCAGCAGTGAATATAGCCGGACGGGACTGGAAGAGACCCAGTACTTC. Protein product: CASSEYSRTGLEETQYF.

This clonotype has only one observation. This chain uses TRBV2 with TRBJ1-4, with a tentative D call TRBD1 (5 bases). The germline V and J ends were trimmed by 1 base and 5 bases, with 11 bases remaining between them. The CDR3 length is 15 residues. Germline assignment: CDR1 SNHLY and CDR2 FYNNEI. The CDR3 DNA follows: TGTGCCAGCAGTGAAGGGAACAGGCTGAATGAAAAACTGTTTTTT. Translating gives CASSEGNRLNEKLFF.

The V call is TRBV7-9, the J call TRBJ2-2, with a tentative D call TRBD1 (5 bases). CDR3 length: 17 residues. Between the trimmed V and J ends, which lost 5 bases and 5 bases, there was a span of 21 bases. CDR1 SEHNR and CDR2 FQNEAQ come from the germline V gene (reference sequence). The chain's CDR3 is CASSGARRARMTGELFF. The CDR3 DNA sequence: TGTGCCAGCAGCGGGGCAAGGCGAGCTCGGATGACCGGGGAGCTGTTTTTT.

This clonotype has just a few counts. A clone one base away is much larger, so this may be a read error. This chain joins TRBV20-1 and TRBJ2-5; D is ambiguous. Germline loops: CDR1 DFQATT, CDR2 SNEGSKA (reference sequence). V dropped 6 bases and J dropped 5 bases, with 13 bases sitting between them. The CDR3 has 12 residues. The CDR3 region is CSAKDGRETQYF. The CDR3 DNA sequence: TGCAGTGCCAAGGACGGGCGGGAGACCCAGTACTTC.

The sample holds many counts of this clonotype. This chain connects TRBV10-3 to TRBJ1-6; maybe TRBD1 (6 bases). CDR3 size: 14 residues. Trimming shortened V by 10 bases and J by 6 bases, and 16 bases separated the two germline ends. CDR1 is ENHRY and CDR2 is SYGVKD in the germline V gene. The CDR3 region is CANRDQGSNSPLHF. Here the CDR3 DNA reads TGTGCCAACAGAGACCAGGGGTCTAATTCACCCCTCCACTTT.

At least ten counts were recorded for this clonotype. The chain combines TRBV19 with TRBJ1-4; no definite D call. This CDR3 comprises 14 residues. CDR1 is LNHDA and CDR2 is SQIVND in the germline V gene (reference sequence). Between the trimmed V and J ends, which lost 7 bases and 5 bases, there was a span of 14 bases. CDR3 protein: CASIGSAPNEKLFF. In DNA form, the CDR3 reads TGTGCCAGTATCGGATCTGCTCCAAATGAAAAACTGTTTTTT.

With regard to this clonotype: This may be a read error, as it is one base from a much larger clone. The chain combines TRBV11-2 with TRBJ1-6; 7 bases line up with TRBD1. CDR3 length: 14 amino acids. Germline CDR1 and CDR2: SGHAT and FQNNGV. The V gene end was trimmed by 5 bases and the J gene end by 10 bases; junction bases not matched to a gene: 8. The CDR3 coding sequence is TGTGCCAGCAGCCCGGGACAGAGTCAGTCACCCCTCCACTTT. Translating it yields CASSPGQSQSPLHF.

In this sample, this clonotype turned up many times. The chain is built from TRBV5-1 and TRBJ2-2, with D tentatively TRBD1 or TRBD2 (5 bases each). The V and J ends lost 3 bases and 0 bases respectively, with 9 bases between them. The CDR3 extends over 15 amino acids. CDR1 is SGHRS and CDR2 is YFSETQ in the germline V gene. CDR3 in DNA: TGCGCCAGCAGCTGGGGGACGGCGAACACCGGGGAGCTGTTTTTT. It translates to CASSWGTANTGELFF.

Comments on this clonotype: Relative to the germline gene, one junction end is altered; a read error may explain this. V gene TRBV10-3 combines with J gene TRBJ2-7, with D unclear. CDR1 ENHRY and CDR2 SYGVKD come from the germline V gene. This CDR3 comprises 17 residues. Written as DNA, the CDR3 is TGTGCCAGCAGTTACTTATCGCCGGCGAGACCATCCTACGAGCAGTACTTC. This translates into CASSYLSPARPSYEQYF.

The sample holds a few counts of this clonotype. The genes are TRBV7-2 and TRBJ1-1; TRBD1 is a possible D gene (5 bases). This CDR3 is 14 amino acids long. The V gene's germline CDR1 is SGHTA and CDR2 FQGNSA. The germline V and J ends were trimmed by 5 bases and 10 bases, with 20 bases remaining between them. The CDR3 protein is CASSLIGQGRAAFF. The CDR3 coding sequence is TGTGCCAGCAGCCTAATAGGTCAGGGCCGCGCAGCTTTCTTT.

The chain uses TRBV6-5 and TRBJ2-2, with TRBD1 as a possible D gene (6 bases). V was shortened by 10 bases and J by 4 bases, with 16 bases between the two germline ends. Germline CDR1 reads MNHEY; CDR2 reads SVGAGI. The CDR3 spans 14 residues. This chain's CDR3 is CATRPWTVTGELFF. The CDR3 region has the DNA TGTGCCACGAGACCCTGGACAGTCACCGGGGAGCTGTTTTTT.

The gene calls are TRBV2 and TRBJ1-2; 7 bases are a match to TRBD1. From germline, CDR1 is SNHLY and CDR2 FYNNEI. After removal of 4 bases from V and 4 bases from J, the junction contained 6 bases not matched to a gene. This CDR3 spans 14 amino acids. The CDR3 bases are TGTGCCAGCAGTGTTAGGGACAGCATCTATGGCTACACCTTC. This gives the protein CASSVRDSIYGYTF.

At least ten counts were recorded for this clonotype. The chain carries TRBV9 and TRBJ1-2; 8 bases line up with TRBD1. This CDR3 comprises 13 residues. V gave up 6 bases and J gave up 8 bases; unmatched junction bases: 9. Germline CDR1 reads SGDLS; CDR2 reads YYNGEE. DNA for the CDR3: TGTGCCAGCACCGGACAGGGTGAAAGGGGCTACACCTTC. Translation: CASTGQGERGYTF. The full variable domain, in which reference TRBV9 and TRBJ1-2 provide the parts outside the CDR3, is DSGVTQTPKHLITATGQRVTLRCSPRSGDLSVYWYQQSLDQGLQFLIQYYNGEERAKGNILERFSAQQFPDLHSELNLSSLELGDSALYFCASTGQGERGYTFGSGTRLTVV.

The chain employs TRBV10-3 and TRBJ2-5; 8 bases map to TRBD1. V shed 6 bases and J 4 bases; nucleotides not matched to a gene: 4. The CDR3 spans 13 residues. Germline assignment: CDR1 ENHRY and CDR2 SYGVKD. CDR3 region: CAIRIDRGETQYF. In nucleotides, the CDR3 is TGTGCCATCAGGATAGACAGGGGAGAGACCCAGTACTTC.

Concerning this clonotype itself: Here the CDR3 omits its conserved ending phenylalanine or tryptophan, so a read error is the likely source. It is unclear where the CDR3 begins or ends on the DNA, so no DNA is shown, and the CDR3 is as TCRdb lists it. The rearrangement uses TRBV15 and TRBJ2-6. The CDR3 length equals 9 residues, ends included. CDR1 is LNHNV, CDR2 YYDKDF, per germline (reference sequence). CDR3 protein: CATSRTRTS.

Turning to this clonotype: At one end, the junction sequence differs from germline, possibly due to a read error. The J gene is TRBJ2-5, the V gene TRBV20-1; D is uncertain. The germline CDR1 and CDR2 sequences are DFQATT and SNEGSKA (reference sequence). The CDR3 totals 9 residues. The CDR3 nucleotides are TGCAGTGCCAAGAGGTCCCATTACTTC. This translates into CSAKRSHYF.

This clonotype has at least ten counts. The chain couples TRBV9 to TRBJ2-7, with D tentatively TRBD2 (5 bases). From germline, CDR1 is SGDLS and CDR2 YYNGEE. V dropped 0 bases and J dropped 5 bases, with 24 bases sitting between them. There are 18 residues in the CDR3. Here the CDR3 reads CASSVEPVGYRGVDEQYF. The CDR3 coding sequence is TGTGCCAGCAGCGTAGAACCCGTTGGTTATCGGGGTGTCGACGAGCAGTACTTC.

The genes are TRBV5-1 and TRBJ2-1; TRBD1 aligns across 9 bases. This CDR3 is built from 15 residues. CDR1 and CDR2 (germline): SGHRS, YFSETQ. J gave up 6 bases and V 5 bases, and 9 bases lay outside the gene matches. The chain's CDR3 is CASRVTGQGGNEQFF. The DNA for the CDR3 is TGCGCCAGCAGGGTGACGGGACAGGGTGGCAATGAGCAGTTCTTC.

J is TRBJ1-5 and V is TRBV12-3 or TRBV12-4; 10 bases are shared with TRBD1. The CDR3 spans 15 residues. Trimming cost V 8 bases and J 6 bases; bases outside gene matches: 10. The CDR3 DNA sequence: TGTGCCAGCCGTCCCCGACAGGGGGCAGGTCAGCCCCAGCATTTT. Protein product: CASRPRQGAGQPQHF.

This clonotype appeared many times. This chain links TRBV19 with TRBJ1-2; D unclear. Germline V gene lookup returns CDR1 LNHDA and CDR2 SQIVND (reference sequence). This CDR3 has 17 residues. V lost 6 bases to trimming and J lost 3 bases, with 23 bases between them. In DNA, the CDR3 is TGTGCCAGTAGCTTCACTGGGCGTGTGGACCGGGACTATGGCTACACCTTC. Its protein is CASSFTGRVDRDYGYTF.

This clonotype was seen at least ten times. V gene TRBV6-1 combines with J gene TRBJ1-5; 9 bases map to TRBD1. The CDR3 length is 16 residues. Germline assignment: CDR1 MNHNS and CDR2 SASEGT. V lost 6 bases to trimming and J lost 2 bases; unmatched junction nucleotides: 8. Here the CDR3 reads CASSLGTGWGNQPQHF. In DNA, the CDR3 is TGTGCCAGCAGCCTAGGGACAGGGTGGGGCAATCAGCCCCAGCATTTT.